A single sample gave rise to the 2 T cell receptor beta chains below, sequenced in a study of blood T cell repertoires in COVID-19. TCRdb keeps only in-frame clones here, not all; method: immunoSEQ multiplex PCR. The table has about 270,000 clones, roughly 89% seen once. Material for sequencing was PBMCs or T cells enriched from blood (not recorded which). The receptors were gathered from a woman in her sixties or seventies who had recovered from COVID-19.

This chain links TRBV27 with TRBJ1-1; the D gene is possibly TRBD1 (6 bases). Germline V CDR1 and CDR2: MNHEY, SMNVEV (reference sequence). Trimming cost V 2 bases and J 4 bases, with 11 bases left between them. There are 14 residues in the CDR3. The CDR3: CASSLGQLSTEAFF. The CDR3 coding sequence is TGTGCCAGCAGTTTAGGACAGTTAAGCACTGAAGCTTTCTTT.

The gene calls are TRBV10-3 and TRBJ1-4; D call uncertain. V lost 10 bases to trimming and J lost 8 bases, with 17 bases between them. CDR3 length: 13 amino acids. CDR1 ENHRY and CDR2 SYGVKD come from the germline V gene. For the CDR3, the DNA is TGTGCCACCCAGGTGGATTCGGTCGAAAAACTGTTTTTT. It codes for CATQVDSVEKLFF.